Listed below are T cell receptor beta chains from one sample, sequenced in a study of neurological immune-mediated disorders. TCRdb processed the 5' RACE reads anew with MiXCR; each CDR3 protein has one entry. The sample shows more than 75,000 distinct CDR3 sequences, 4.3% of them seen only once. The specimen was PBMCs. All receptors come from a woman aged 55-69 years with multiple sclerosis. The CDR3 runs from the conserved cysteine through the conserved F or W. A D gene is named only where the DNA matches it firmly. Not all rows give a size; the values are once, few, many and, for expanded clones, a class.

TRBV29-1,many,-,TRBJ1-2,CSVGIRAGTQYTF,TGCAGCGTTGGCATTAGGGCAGGCACCCAATACACCTTC
TRBV7-2,-,TRBD2,TRBJ2-1,CASSWDLRLAGGRHNEQFF,TGTGCCAGCAGCTGGGACTTGAGACTAGCGGGGGGGAGGCACAATGAGCAGTTCTTC
TRBV24-1,many,TRBD2,TRBJ2-3,CATSGNGGMSDTQYF,TGTGCCACCAGTGGCAACGGGGGGATGTCAGATACGCAGTATTTT
TRBV5-1,many,-,TRBJ1-1,CASSWGTEAFF,TGCGCCAGCAGTTGGGGGACTGAAGCTTTCTTT
TRBV20-1,many,TRBD1,TRBJ1-5,CSARGPGQQYQPQHF,TGCAGTGCTAGGGGACCGGGACAGCAGTATCAGCCCCAGCATTTT
TRBV7-8,many,TRBD1,TRBJ1-1,CASSPPGQGPKAFF,TGTGCCAGCAGCCCTCCGGGACAGGGCCCCAAAGCTTTCTTT
TRBV5-1,many,-,TRBJ2-7,CASSLGFKGSSEQYF,TGCGCCAGCAGCTTGGGCTTTAAGGGGAGTTCCGAGCAGTACTTC
TRBV20-1,many,-,TRBJ2-1,CSASSSRGNNEQFF,TGCAGTGCCTCCTCTAGCAGGGGTAACAATGAGCAGTTCTTC
TRBV7-6,-,-,TRBJ2-1,CASSLAVQGVPDDEQFF,TGTGCCAGCAGCTTAGCGGTACAGGGCGTACCGGACGATGAGCAGTTCTTC
TRBV2,many,TRBD1,TRBJ2-1,CASSEQTGYNEQFF,TGTGCCAGCAGTGAACAGACAGGGTACAATGAGCAGTTCTTC
TRBV20-1,many,TRBD1,TRBJ1-5,CSAMTGGNQPQHF,TGCAGTGCTATGACAGGGGGCAATCAGCCCCAGCATTTT
TRBV6-6,many,TRBD1,TRBJ2-7,CASSYNPGQGFVQYF,TGTGCCAGCAGTTACAATCCAGGACAGGGGTTTGTGCAGTACTTC
TRBV19,-,-,TRBJ2-7,CASSTGLRTGYEQYF,TGTGCCAGTAGTACGGGACTCCGTACGGGCTACGAGCAGTACTTC
TRBV20-1,many,TRBD2,TRBJ2-1,CSARQMGLATVNEQFF,TGCAGTGCTAGACAGATGGGACTAGCAACCGTCAATGAGCAGTTCTTC
TRBV11-2,many,-,TRBJ1-1,CASSRGPNTEAFF,TGTGCCAGCAGCCGGGGCCCCAACACTGAAGCTTTCTTT
TRBV6-1,few,-,TRBJ2-7,CASFQGIYEQYF,TGTGCCAGTTTCCAGGGTATCTACGAGCAGTACTTC
TRBV9,many,TRBD2,TRBJ2-7,CASGRGLAANYEQYF,TGTGCCAGCGGGCGGGGACTAGCGGCGAACTACGAGCAGTACTTC
TRBV15,many,-,TRBJ2-1,CATSRVEGYNEQFF,TGTGCCACCAGCAGAGTGGAGGGCTACAATGAGCAGTTCTTC
TRBV7-2,many,-,TRBJ1-1,CASSFADSQEAFF,TGTGCCAGCAGTTTCGCTGACAGCCAAGAAGCTTTCTTT
TRBV20-1,many,-,TRBJ1-2,CSAPPGASYGYTF,TGCAGTGCTCCACCAGGGGCAAGCTATGGCTACACCTTC
TRBV6-6,many,-,TRBJ1-5,CASSPDTNNQPQHF,TGTGCCAGCAGTCCAGACACGAACAATCAGCCCCAGCATTTT
TRBV5-1,many,TRBD2,TRBJ2-7,CASSPGGGSPYEQYF,TGCGCCAGCAGCCCCGGGGGGGGAAGCCCCTACGAGCAGTACTTC
TRBV20-1,-,TRBD1,TRBJ2-1,CSARGDSQEQFF,TGCAGTGCTAGGGGGGACAGCCAGGAGCAGTTCTTC
TRBV5-1,many,-,TRBJ2-3,CASRWGASLDTQYF,TGCGCCAGCAGATGGGGGGCCAGCTTAGATACGCAGTATTTT
TRBV4-1,many,TRBD1,TRBJ1-1,CASSRGQGEAFF,TGCGCCAGCAGCCGGGGACAGGGGGAAGCTTTCTTT
TRBV9,many,TRBD1,TRBJ2-3,CASSVGTVTDTQYF,TGTGCCAGCAGCGTTGGGACAGTCACAGATACGCAGTATTTT
TRBV10-1,few,-,TRBJ1-5,CASRRPGCAGPQHF,TGCGCCAGCAGGAGGCCCGGGTGTGCGGGGCCCCAGCATTTT
TRBV7-6,many,-,TRBJ2-1,CASSLSPGDREQFF,TGTGCCAGCAGCTTATCCCCAGGGGACCGAGAGCAGTTCTTC
TRBV7-6,many,TRBD2,TRBJ2-5,CASSLSGGRQETQYF,TGTGCCAGCAGCTTAAGCGGGGGGCGCCAAGAGACCCAGTACTTC
TRBV11-2,many,-,TRBJ2-7,CASSLVVRYEQYF,TGTGCCAGCAGCTTAGTTGTTCGCTACGAGCAGTACTTC
TRBV5-1,many,-,TRBJ2-7,CASSLTRPGEQYF,TGCGCCAGCAGCTTGACTAGACCAGGCGAGCAGTACTTC